The 24 T cell receptor beta chains listed next were all sequenced from one sample in a study of cytomegalovirus exposure and HLA in healthy donors. PCR primers comprised 60 Vbeta and 13 Jbeta primers. Clones were sequenced by immunoSEQ multiplex PCR, and TCRdb holds only the in-frame ones, with some missing. Of more than 150,000 clones in the sample, approximately 71% were seen once. Sequencing was performed on PBMCs. The receptors derive from a woman in her thirties or forties in good health and CMV-seropositive.

This clone was counted between two and nine times. This chain connects TRBV18 to TRBJ2-1, with a weak D call TRBD1 (6 bases). The V end lost 6 bases, the J end lost 14 bases, and 14 bases lay between the germline ends. The CDR3 runs 11 residues. Germline CDR1 reads KGHSH; CDR2 reads LQKENI. The CDR3 nucleotides read TGTGCCAGCTCTCCCGACAGGATAAAGTTCTTC. Its translation: CASSPDRIKFF.

The V and J genes are TRBV14 and TRBJ2-6, with TRBD2 as a possible D gene (7 bases). The CDR3 runs 17 residues. Trimming removed 4 bases from V and 1 base from J, with 14 bases in between. Germline values: CDR1 SGHDN, CDR2 FVKESK. The CDR3 is CASSLTRGASGANVLTF. CDR3 DNA sequence: TGTGCCAGCAGCCTCACCCGGGGGGCGTCTGGGGCCAACGTCCTGACTTTC.

The chain has TRBV7-2 and TRBJ2-3; 14 nucleotides match TRBD2. Germline trimming cut 4 bases from V and 6 bases from J; bases unmatched to any gene: 9. The CDR3 length is 17 residues. Per germline, CDR1 SGHTA and CDR2 FQGNSA. The CDR3 DNA sequence: TGTGCCAGCAGCTCCCTGACTAGCGGGAGGGGGGTGGATACGCAGTATTTT. It specifies CASSSLTSGRGVDTQYF.

This clone appeared once. The chain joins TRBV4-2 to TRBJ2-5, with TRBD1 matching 7 bases. V gave up 0 bases and J gave up 2 bases; unmatched junction bases: 6. Germline CDR1 LGHNA, CDR2 YNFKEQ. This CDR3 contains 16 residues. The CDR3 region is CASSQETGRGQETQYF. Written as DNA, the CDR3 is TGTGCCAGCAGCCAAGAGACGGGCAGGGGGCAAGAGACCCAGTACTTC.

The V call is TRBV11-1, the J call TRBJ2-1, with D tentatively TRBD2 (6 bases). The CDR3 loop spans 15 amino acids. Germline V gene data show CDR1 as SGHAT and CDR2 as FQDESV (reference sequence). V was shortened by 0 bases and J by 10 bases, with 16 bases between the two germline ends. The CDR3 DNA is TGTGCCAGCAGCTTAGCTGGAGCGGCCCGGGGGGAGCAGTTCTTC. This sequence encodes CASSLAGAARGEQFF.

The chain joins TRBV19 to TRBJ1-5, with 8 bases identical to TRBD1. Germline V gene sequence: CDR1 LNHDA, CDR2 SQIVND (reference sequence). Trimming cost V 3 bases and J 0 bases; bases outside gene matches: 10. The length of the CDR3 is 18 residues. The CDR3 sequence: CASSILAGGRYSNQPQHF. CDR3 DNA sequence: TGTGCCAGTAGTATCTTGGCAGGGGGCCGATATAGCAATCAGCCCCAGCATTTT. The whole variable domain, filled in from reference TRBV19 and TRBJ1-5, reads DGGITQSPKYLFRKEGQNVTLSCEQNLNHDAMYWYRQDPGQGLRLIYYSQIVNDFQKGDIAEGYSVSREKKESFPLTVTSAQKNPTAFYLCASSILAGGRYSNQPQHFGDGTRLSIL.

This clone was seen a few times. The chain couples TRBV4-1 to TRBJ1-5; D uncertain. V lost 0 bases and J 11 bases, leaving 20 bases between the germline ends. The CDR3 consists of 16 residues. Looked up from germline, CDR1 is MGHRA and CDR2 is YSYEKL. CDR3 nucleotides: TGCGCCAGCAGCCAAGATATGGGCCGTCAAGAAGCCTCCCAGCATTTT. Amino acid sequence: CASSQDMGRQEASQHF.

This chain joins TRBV7-2 and TRBJ2-6, with 10 bases aligning to TRBD2. V dropped 1 base and J dropped 3; count of bases not matched to a gene: 3. CDR1 SGHTA and CDR2 FQGNSA come from the germline V gene. The CDR3 has 17 amino acids. CDR3 sequence reads: CASSLGLAGGGANVLTF. The CDR3, as DNA: TGTGCCAGCAGCTTAGGACTAGCGGGTGGTGGGGCCAACGTCCTGACTTTC.

V gene TRBV7-2 combines with J gene TRBJ2-7, with 9 bases lining up with TRBD2. Germline lookup yields CDR1 SGHTA and CDR2 FQGNSA. The length of the CDR3 is 15 residues. J was trimmed by 2 bases and V by 3 bases; bases with no gene match: 5. The CDR3, as DNA: TGTGCCAGCAGCTTGAGGACTAGCGCAGCCTACGAGCAGTACTTC. It translates to CASSLRTSAAYEQYF.

This clone was seen more than once but under ten times. The V and J genes are TRBV19 and TRBJ1-4; 9 bases line up with TRBD1. The CDR3 is made up of 14 amino acids. Trimming removed 5 bases from V and 6 bases from J; junction bases left unmatched: 4. Germline lookup yields CDR1 LNHDA and CDR2 SQIVND (reference sequence). Here the CDR3 reads CASSVWTGDEKLFF. The CDR3 DNA is TGTGCCAGTAGTGTGTGGACAGGGGATGAAAAACTGTTTTTT.

Comment on this clone: The junction does not match germline at one end; this may be a read error. The chain links TRBV7-9 to TRBJ2-1; 10 bases map to TRBD2. Germline V gene data show CDR1 as SEHNR and CDR2 as FQNEAQ (reference sequence). The CDR3 totals 16 residues. CDR3 loop: CAGSLASGRGYNEQFF. In DNA, the CDR3 is TGTGCCGGCAGCTTAGCGAGCGGGAGGGGCTACAATGAGCAGTTCTTC.

V and J are TRBV29-1 and TRBJ2-1; D remains unclear. V lost 4 bases and J lost 0, with 16 bases in between. The CDR3 is 16 residues long. From germline, CDR1 is SQVTM and CDR2 ANQGSEA. The CDR3, as DNA: TGCAGCGTTGGAGGTACGGCTTTTACCTCCTACAATGAGCAGTTCTTC. Its translation: CSVGGTAFTSYNEQFF.

The chain is built from TRBV9 and TRBJ2-3; the D gene is possibly TRBD2 (5 bases). The V end was cut by 5 bases, the J end by 3 bases, with 10 bases between. Germline-derived CDR1 and CDR2 are SGDLS and YYNGEE. CDR3 size: 13 residues. The CDR3 bases are TGTGCCAGCAGTCGGGATTTGACAGATACGCAGTATTTT. Its translation is CASSRDLTDTQYF.

The chain employs TRBV6-1 and TRBJ1-1; 10 bases map to TRBD1. There are 15 residues in the CDR3. V gave up 2 bases and J gave up 5 bases; unmatched junction bases: 5. Germline V gene lookup returns CDR1 MNHNS and CDR2 SASEGT. CDR3 region: CASSERTGGKTEAFF. For the CDR3, the DNA is TGTGCCAGCAGTGAACGGACAGGGGGAAAGACTGAAGCTTTCTTT.

This chain uses TRBV6-1 with TRBJ2-7; 8 nucleotides agree with TRBD1. Germline CDR1 reads MNHNS; CDR2 reads SASEGT. Germline trimming cut 1 base from V and 2 bases from J; bases unmatched to any gene: 7. The CDR3 runs 16 residues. This chain's CDR3 is CASSEGGQVTPYEQYF. In nucleotides, the CDR3 is TGTGCCAGCAGTGAAGGGGGACAGGTTACTCCCTACGAGCAGTACTTC.

The chain couples TRBV29-1 to TRBJ2-2, with D tentatively TRBD2 (5 bases). This CDR3 spans 14 amino acids. CDR1 is SQVTM and CDR2 is ANQGSEA in the germline V gene. V was clipped by 4 bases and J by 0 bases, with 9 bases between them. CDR3 protein: CSVGQRANTGELFF. CDR3 bases: TGCAGCGTTGGGCAGAGGGCGAACACCGGGGAGCTGTTTTTT.

The rearrangement links TRBV6-6 to TRBJ2-7, with TRBD2 identical over 12 bases. In germline, CDR1 is MNHNY, CDR2 SVGAGI (reference sequence). CDR3 length: 15 amino acids. V dropped 4 bases and J dropped 7; count of bases not matched to a gene: 8. CDR3 loop: CASSSSGRAPFEQYF. In DNA form, the CDR3 reads TGTGCCAGCAGTTCTAGCGGGAGGGCGCCTTTTGAGCAGTACTTC.

The CDR3 nucleotides read TGCGCCAGCAGGGAGATTTCCGGGACAGGGGGCTACGAGCAGTACTTC. Translation: CASREISGTGGYEQYF. The chain links TRBV5-1 to TRBJ2-7, with TRBD1 identical over 11 bases. Trimming took 5 bases from V and 3 from J; bases not matched to a gene: 10. Germline loops: CDR1 SGHRS, CDR2 YFSETQ. CDR3 length equals 16 residues.

This clone was detected only a few times. The rearrangement uses TRBV6-5 and TRBJ1-2; D gene ambiguous. CDR1 is MNHEY and CDR2 is SVGAGI in the germline V gene. This CDR3 is 12 amino acids long. V lost 6 bases to trimming and J lost 4 bases, with 9 bases between them. In DNA, the CDR3 is TGTGCCAGCAGCCAAACTTTCTATGGCTACACCTTC. Its translation is CASSQTFYGYTF.

V usage is TRBV2 and J usage is TRBJ2-6, with 7 bases identical to TRBD1. CDR1 is SNHLY, CDR2 FYNNEI, per germline. There are 17 residues in the CDR3. After removal of 6 bases from V and 0 bases from J, the junction contained 8 bases not matched to a gene. The CDR3 protein is CASSHPGQSSGANVLTF. CDR3 DNA: TGTGCCAGCAGCCACCCGGGACAGAGCTCTGGGGCCAACGTCCTGACTTTC.

The chain uses TRBV2 and TRBJ1-5; the match to TRBD1 covers 10 bases. CDR1 SNHLY and CDR2 FYNNEI come from the germline V gene. With V trimmed by 6 bases and J by 0 bases, 2 bases remained unmatched. CDR3 length equals 15 residues. The CDR3 protein is CASRGQGNSNQPQHF. CDR3 DNA sequence: TGTGCCAGCAGGGGACAGGGGAATAGCAATCAGCCCCAGCATTTT. The full variable domain, in which reference TRBV2 and TRBJ1-5 provide the parts outside the CDR3, is EPEVTQTPSHQVTQMGQEVILRCVPISNHLYFYWYRQILGQKVEFLVSFYNNEISEKSEIFDDQFSVERPDGSNFTLKIRSTKLEDSAMYFCASRGQGNSNQPQHFGDGTRLSIL.

This clone was counted only a few times. The V gene is TRBV7-2, the J gene TRBJ2-5; 12 bases fit TRBD2. The CDR3 is made up of 17 amino acids. Germline CDR1 and CDR2: SGHTA and FQGNSA. V dropped 2 bases and J dropped 5; count of bases not matched to a gene: 9. The CDR3 reads CASSLSTSGRGSETQYF. CDR3 coding DNA: TGTGCCAGCAGCTTATCGACTAGCGGGAGAGGGTCGGAGACCCAGTACTTC.

This clone has only a few counts. The chain carries TRBV5-1 and TRBJ2-3; 7 bases match TRBD2. Germline CDR1 reads SGHRS; CDR2 reads YFSETQ. J was trimmed by 4 bases and V by 2 bases; bases with no gene match: 13. The CDR3 length is 17 residues. This chain's CDR3 is CASSFRGWRERSDTQYF. DNA for the CDR3: TGCGCCAGCAGCTTTCGGGGGTGGCGGGAGAGGTCAGATACGCAGTATTTT. The full variable domain, with the rest looked up from reference TRBV5-1 and TRBJ2-3, is KAGVTQTPRYLIKTRGQQVTLSCSPISGHRSVSWYQQTPGQGLQFLFEYFSETQRNKGNFPGRFSGRQFSNSRSEMNVSTLELGDSALYLCASSFRGWRERSDTQYFGPGTRLTVL.

The chain joins TRBV25-1 to TRBJ2-3, with TRBD2 matching over 8 bases. The V gene's germline CDR1 is MGHDK and CDR2 SYGVNS. The V segment lost 1 base and the J segment 2 bases; nucleotides outside the gene matches: 5. The CDR3 is 16 amino acids. Here the CDR3 reads CASSESGGAATDTQYF. The CDR3 DNA reads TGTGCCAGCAGTGAATCGGGAGGGGCGGCCACAGATACGCAGTATTTT.